This T cell receptor (beta chain) was recovered during a study of molecular identifiers for immune sequencing clone quantification. Study-level background: The replicate experiment used RNA from 20,000 or 100,000 naive CD8 cells. This RNA was split into five aliquots, and four of them were sequenced. General observations from the study: Because of identical TCR molecules sharing a barcode, sizes of highly expanded clones could be underestimated. Spiked Jurkat TCR RNA equal to one cell could reportedly be picked out among some 1 million naive cells.

About this clonotype: Its matching antigen is unknown. One base away lies a much larger clone, so this may be a sequencing read error. This CDR3 is missing its conserved last phenylalanine or tryptophan, likely due to a read error.

Methods described previously, with TCR primers listed, were used for bulk TCR libraries. MiXCR, run by TCRdb on the PCR reads, gives a single entry per CDR3 protein. The sample carries about 640,000 distinct CDR3 sequences, just under 20% recorded once. The clonotype was recovered from a human donor in good health. Some libraries in this study had Jurkat cell RNA spiked in. What was sequenced was naive CD8+ T cells from blood, with Jurkat cell RNA spiked in. Regarding subset: FACS-sorted CD8+CD4-CCR7+CD45RA+ naive T cells.

CDR3 loop: CSVEGLAGEQFL. CDR3 coding DNA: TGCAGCGTTGAGGGACTAGCAGGTGAGCAGTTCCTC. The rearrangement uses TRBV29-1 and TRBJ2-1; TRBD2 matches at 9 bases. Germline CDR1 reads SQVTM; CDR2 reads ANQGSEA. The CDR3 spans 12 residues. With V trimmed by 3 bases and J by 9 bases, 3 bases remained unmatched.